The clone carrying this T cell receptor (beta chain) was seen more than once but under ten times. Measured with immunoSEQ multiplex PCR; TCRdb has only the in-frame clones, and not every one. Among roughly 13,000 clones listed, 70% to 90% were seen once. The ends were cut back, 0 bases at V and 6 bases at J, with 17 bases in the middle. The CDR3 has 17 amino acids. Germline V gives CDR1 LGHNA, CDR2 YNFKEQ. This specimen belongs to a study of technical replicates of blood from a handful of donors. The chain links TRBV4-2 to TRBJ1-4; weak D call: TRBD1 (6 bases). The clonotype comes from a human donor in good health. The specimen sequenced was PBMCs. The CDR3 region has the DNA TGTGCCAGCAGCCAAGATGGCCGGGGGGCCTCTGATGAAAAACTGTTTTTT. Translation: CASSQDGRGASDEKLFF.